The entry below gives a single T cell receptor beta chain sequence along with its context. Its cognate antigen is unknown. This sample stems from a study of cytomegalovirus exposure and HLA in healthy donors. Study results and limitations: A later analysis reportedly found fewer N-insertions in an Asian-associated ancestry cluster than the roughly 670-donor mean.

From germline, CDR1 is PRHDT and CDR2 FYEKMQ (reference sequence). Trimming pared 7 bases from V and 2 bases from J, leaving 14 bases between. CDR3 length: 14 residues. The PCR employed 60 Vbeta primers together with 13 Jbeta primers. Here immunoSEQ multiplex PCR was the method, and the copy in TCRdb shows in-frame clones only, minus some. Its clone listing holds under 95,000 clones. The receptor's source is a man aged 18 to 30 in good health and CMV-seropositive. The J gene is TRBJ1-1, the V gene TRBV13; no clear D gene. The material sequenced was PBMCs. The CDR3 loop is CASKGRNSNTEAFF. CDR3 in DNA: TGTGCCAGCAAAGGCAGGAACTCTAACACTGAAGCTTTCTTT.